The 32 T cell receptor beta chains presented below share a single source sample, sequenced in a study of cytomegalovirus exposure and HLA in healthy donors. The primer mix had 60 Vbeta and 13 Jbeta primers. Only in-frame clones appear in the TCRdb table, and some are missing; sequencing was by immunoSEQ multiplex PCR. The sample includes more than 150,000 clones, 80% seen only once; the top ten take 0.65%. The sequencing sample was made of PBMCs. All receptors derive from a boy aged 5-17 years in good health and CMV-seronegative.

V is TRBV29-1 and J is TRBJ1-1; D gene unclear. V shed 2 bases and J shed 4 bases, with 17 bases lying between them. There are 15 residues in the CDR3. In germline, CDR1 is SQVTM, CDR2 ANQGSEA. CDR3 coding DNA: TGCAGCGTTGAAATGCCTCAGGAAGCAGGCACTGAAGCTTTCTTT. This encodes CSVEMPQEAGTEAFF.

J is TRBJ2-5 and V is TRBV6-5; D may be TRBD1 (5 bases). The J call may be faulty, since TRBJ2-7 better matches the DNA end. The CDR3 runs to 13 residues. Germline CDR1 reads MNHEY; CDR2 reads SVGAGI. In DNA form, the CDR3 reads TGTGCCAGCAGTCCCGACAGCTCCTACGAGCAGTACTTC. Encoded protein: CASSPDSSYEQYF.

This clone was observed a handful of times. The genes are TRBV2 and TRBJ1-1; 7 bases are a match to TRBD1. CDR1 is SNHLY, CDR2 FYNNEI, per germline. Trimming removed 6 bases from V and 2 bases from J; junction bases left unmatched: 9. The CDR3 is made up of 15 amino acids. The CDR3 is CASSRSGQVNTEAFF. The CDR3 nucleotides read TGTGCCAGCAGCCGATCCGGACAGGTAAACACTGAAGCTTTCTTT.

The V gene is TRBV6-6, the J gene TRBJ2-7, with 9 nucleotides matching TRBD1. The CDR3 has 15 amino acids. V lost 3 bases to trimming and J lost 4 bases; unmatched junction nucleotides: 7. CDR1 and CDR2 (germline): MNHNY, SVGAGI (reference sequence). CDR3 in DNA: TGTGCCAGCAGTTATCTCGGACAGGGGAGGTACGAGCAGTACTTC. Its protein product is CASSYLGQGRYEQYF.

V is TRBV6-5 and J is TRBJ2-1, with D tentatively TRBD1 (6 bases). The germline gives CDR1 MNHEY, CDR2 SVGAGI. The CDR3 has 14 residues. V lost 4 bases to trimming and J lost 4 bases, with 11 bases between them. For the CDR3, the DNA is TGTGCCAGCAGTTCTGCGGACAGATACAATGAGCAGTTCTTC. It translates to CASSSADRYNEQFF.

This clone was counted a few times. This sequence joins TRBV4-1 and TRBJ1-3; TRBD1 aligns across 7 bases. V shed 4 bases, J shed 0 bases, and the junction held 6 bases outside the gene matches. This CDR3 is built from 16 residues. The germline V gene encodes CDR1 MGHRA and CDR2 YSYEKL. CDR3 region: CASSRSRDSSGNTIYF. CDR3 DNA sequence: TGCGCCAGCAGCCGTAGCCGGGACAGCTCTGGAAACACCATATATTTT.

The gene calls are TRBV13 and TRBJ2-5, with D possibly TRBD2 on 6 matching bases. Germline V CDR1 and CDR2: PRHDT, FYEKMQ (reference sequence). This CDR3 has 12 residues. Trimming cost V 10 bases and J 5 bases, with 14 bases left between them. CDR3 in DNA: TGTGCCACCGGGTGGGGGGTCGAGACCCAGTACTTC. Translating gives CATGWGVETQYF.

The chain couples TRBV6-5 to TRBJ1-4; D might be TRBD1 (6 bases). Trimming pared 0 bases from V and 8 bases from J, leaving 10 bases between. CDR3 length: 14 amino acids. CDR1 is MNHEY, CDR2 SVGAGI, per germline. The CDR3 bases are TGTGCCAGCAGTTACTCCGCGGACAGCGAAAAACTGTTTTTT. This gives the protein CASSYSADSEKLFF.

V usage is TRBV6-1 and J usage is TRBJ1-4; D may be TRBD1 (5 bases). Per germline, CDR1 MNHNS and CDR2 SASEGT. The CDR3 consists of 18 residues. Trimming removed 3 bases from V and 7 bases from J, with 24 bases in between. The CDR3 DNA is TGTGCCAGCAGTGAGAGCAGTGCGTCGGGACTTAACGTTGAAAAACTGTTTTTT. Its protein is CASSESSASGLNVEKLFF.

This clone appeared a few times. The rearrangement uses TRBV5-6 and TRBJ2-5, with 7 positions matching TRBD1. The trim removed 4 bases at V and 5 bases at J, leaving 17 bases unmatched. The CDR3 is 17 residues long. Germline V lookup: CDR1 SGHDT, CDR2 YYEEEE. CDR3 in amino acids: CASSLTPGQPARETQYF. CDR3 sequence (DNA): TGTGCCAGCAGCCTGACCCCGGGACAGCCCGCCCGGGAGACCCAGTACTTC.

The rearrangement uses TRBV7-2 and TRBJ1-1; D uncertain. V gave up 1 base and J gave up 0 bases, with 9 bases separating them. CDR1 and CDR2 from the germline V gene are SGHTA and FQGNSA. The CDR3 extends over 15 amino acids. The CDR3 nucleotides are TGTGCCAGCAGCTTAGTAGCTAGCATGAACACTGAAGCTTTCTTT. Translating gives CASSLVASMNTEAFF.

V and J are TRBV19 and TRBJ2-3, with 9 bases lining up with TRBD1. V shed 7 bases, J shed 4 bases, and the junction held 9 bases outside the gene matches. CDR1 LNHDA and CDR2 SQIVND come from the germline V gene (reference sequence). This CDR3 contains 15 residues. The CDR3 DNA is TGTGCCAGTACCGGTAGGGGACAGGGTTCAGATACGCAGTATTTT. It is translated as CASTGRGQGSDTQYF. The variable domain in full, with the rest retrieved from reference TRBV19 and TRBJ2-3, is DGGITQSPKYLFRKEGQNVTLSCEQNLNHDAMYWYRQDPGQGLRLIYYSQIVNDFQKGDIAEGYSVSREKKESFPLTVTSAQKNPTAFYLCASTGRGQGSDTQYFGPGTRLTVL.

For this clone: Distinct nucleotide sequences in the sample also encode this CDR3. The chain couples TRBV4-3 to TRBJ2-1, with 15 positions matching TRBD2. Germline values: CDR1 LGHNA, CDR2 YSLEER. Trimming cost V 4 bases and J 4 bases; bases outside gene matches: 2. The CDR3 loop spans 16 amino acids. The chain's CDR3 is CASSLGTSGRYNEQFF. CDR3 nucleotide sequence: TGCGCCAGCAGCCTAGGGACTAGCGGGAGGTACAATGAGCAGTTCTTC.

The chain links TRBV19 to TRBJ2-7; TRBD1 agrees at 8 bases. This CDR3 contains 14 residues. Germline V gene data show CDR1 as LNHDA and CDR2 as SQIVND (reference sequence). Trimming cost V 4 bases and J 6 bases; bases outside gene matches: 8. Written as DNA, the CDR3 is TGTGCCAGTAGTAGTGGACAGGGTTTCGCCGAGCAGTACTTC. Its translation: CASSSGQGFAEQYF.

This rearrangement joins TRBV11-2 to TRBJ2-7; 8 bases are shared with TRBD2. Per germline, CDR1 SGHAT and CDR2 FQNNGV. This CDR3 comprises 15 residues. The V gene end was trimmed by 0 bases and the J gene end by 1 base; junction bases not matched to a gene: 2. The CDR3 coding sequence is TGTGCCAGCAGCTTAGATGGCGGGGGGTCCTACGAGCAGTACTTC. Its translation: CASSLDGGGSYEQYF.

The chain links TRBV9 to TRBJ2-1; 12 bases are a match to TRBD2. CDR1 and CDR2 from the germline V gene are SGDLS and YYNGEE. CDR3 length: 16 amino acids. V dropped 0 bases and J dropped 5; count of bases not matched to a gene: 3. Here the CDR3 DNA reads TGTGCCAGCAGCGTAGGACTAGCGGGGGTAAACAATGAGCAGTTCTTC. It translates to CASSVGLAGVNNEQFF.

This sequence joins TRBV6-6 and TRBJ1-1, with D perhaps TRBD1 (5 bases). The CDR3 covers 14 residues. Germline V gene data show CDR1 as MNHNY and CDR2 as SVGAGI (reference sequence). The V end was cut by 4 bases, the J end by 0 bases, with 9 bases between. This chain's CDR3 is CASSLGAMNTEAFF. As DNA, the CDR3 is TGTGCCAGCAGTTTAGGGGCAATGAACACTGAAGCTTTCTTT.

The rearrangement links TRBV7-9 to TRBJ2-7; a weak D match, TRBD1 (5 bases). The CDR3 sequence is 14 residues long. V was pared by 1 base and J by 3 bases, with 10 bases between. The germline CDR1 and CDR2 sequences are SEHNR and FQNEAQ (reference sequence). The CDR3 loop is CASSLGGLNYEQYF. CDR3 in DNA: TGTGCCAGCAGCTTAGGGGGCCTGAACTACGAGCAGTACTTC.

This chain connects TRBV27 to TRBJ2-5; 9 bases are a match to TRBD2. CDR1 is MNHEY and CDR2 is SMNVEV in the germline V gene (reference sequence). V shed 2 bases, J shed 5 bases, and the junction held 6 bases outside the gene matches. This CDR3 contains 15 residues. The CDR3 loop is CASSLLSSGKETQYF. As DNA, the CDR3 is TGTGCCAGCAGTTTACTGTCTAGCGGGAAGGAGACCCAGTACTTC.

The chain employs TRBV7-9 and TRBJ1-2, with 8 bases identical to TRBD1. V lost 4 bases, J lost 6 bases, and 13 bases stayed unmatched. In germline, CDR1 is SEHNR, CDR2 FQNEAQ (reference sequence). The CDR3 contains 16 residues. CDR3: CASSSGWTGPTDGYTF. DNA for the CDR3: TGTGCCAGCAGCTCTGGATGGACAGGGCCGACTGATGGCTACACCTTC.

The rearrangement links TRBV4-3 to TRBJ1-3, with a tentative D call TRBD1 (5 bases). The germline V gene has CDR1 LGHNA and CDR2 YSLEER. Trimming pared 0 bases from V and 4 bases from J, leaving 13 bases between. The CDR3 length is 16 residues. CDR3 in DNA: TGCGCCAGCAGCCAAGACAGGGCTTTGAGAGGAAACACCATATATTTT. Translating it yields CASSQDRALRGNTIYF.

The CDR3 DNA follows: TGTGCCAGCAGCGTAACGGGGAGCGCCTACGAGCAGTACTTC. Protein: CASSVTGSAYEQYF. The chain joins TRBV9 to TRBJ2-7; D possibly corresponds to TRBD2 (5 bases). There are 14 residues in the CDR3. Germline loops: CDR1 SGDLS, CDR2 YYNGEE. V gave up 1 base and J gave up 2 bases, with 10 bases separating them.

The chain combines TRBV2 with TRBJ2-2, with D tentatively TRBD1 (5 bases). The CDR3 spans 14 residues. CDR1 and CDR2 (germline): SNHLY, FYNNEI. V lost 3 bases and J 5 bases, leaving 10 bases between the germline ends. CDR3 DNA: TGTGCCAGCAGTGATTTTAGGGGTACCGGGGAGCTGTTTTTT. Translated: CASSDFRGTGELFF.

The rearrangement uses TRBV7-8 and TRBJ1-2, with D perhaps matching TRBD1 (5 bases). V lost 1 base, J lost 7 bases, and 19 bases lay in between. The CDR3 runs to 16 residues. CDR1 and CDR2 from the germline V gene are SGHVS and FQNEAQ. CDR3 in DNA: TGTGCCAGCAGCTTAGGGGGGAGCGGGACGGTGGGTGGCTACACCTTC. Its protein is CASSLGGSGTVGGYTF.

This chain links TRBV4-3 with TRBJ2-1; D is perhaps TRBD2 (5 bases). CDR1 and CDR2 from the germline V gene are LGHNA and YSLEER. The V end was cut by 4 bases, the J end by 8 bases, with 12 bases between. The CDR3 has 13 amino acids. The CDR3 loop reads CASSPPGSHEQFF. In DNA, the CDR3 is TGCGCCAGCAGCCCTCCGGGGTCCCATGAGCAGTTCTTC.

The CDR3 sequence is CASSYLTGAEAFF. For the CDR3, the DNA is TGTGCCAGCAGCTACTTAACAGGGGCTGAAGCTTTCTTT. The V call is TRBV11-3, the J call TRBJ1-1; TRBD1 aligns across 7 bases. The junction had 5 bases not matched to a gene; V was cut back by 4 bases and J by 6 bases. CDR1 is SGHNT, CDR2 YENEEA, per germline. The CDR3 is made up of 13 amino acids.

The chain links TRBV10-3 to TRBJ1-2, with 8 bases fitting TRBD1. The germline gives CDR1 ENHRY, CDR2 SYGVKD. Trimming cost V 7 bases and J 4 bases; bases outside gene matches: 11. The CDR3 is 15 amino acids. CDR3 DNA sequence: TGTGCCATCACCCCGGGACAGGATCGAATCTATGGCTACACCTTC. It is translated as CAITPGQDRIYGYTF.

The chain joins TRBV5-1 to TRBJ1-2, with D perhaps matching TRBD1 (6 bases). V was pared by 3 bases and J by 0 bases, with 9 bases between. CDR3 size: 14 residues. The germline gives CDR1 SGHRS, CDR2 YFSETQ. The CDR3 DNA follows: TGCGCCAGCAGCTCCACAGGGTCTAACTATGGCTACACCTTC. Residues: CASSSTGSNYGYTF. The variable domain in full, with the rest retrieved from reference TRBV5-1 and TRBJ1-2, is KAGVTQTPRYLIKTRGQQVTLSCSPISGHRSVSWYQQTPGQGLQFLFEYFSETQRNKGNFPGRFSGRQFSNSRSEMNVSTLELGDSALYLCASSSTGSNYGYTFGSGTRLTVV.

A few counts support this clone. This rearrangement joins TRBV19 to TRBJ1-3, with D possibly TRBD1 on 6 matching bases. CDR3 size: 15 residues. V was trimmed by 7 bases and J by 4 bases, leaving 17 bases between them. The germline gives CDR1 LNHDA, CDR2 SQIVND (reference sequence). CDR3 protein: CASTWSGTNGNTIYF. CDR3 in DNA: TGTGCCAGTACCTGGAGCGGGACAAACGGAAACACCATATATTTT.

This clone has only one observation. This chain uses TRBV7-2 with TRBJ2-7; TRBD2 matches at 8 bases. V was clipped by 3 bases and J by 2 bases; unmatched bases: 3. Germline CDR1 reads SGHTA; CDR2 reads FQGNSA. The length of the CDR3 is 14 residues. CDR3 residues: CASSFSGSTYEQYF. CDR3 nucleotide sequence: TGTGCCAGCAGCTTCAGCGGGAGTACCTACGAGCAGTACTTC.

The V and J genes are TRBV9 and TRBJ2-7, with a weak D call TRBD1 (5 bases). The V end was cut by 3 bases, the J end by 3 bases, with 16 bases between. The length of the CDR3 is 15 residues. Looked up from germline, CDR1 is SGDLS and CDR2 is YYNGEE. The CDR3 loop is CASSAGISTGYEQYF. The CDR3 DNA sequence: TGTGCCAGCAGCGCAGGGATCTCGACTGGCTACGAGCAGTACTTC.

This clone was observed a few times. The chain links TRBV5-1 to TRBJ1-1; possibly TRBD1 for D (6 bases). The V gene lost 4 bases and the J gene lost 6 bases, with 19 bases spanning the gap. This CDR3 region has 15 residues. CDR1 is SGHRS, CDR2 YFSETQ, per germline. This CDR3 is CASSLGQKPGAEAFF. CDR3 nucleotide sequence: TGCGCCAGCAGCCTCGGACAGAAACCCGGGGCTGAAGCTTTCTTT.